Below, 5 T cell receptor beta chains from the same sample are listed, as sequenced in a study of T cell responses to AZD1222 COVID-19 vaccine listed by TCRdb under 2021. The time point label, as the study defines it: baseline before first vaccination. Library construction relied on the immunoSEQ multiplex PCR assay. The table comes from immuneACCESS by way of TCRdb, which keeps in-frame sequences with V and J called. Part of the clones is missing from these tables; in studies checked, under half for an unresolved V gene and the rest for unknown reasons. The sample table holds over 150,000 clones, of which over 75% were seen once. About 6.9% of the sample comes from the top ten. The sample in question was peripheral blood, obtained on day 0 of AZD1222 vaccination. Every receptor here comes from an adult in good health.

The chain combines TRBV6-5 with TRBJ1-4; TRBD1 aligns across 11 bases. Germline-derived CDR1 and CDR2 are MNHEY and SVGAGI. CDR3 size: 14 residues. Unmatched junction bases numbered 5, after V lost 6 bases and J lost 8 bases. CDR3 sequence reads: CASSTGTGGEKLFF. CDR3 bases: TGTGCCAGCAGCACCGGGACAGGGGGGGAAAAACTGTTTTTT.

In nucleotides, the CDR3 is TGTGCCAGCAGTTTATCGGTCACAGGGTCGAATTCACCCCTCCACTTT. Amino acid sequence: CASSLSVTGSNSPLHF. V is TRBV27 and J is TRBJ1-6; TRBD1 might be the D (6 bases). In germline, CDR1 is MNHEY, CDR2 SMNVEV (reference sequence). This CDR3 has 16 amino acids. The ends were cut back, 0 bases at V and 7 bases at J, with 13 bases in the middle.

The CDR3 loop is CASSVATGMGDTQYF. In DNA, the CDR3 is TGTGCCAGCAGCGTAGCGACAGGGATGGGAGATACGCAGTATTTT. The V call is TRBV9, the J call TRBJ2-3, with 7 nucleotides matching TRBD1. The V gene's germline CDR1 is SGDLS and CDR2 YYNGEE. The CDR3 sequence is 15 residues long. V lost 0 bases, J lost 5 bases, and 6 bases stayed unmatched.

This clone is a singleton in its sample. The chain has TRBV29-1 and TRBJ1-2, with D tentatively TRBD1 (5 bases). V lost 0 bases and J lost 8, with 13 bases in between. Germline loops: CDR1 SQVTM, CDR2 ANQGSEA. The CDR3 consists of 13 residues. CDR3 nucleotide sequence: TGCAGCGTTGAAGACCCCGGGACCCGCGGCTACACCTTC. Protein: CSVEDPGTRGYTF.

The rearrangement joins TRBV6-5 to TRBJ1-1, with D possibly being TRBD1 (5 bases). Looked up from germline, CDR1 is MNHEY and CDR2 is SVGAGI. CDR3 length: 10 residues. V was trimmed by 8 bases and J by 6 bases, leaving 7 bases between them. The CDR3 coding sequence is TGTGCCAGCCGGGGACCTGAAGCTTTCTTT. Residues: CASRGPEAFF.